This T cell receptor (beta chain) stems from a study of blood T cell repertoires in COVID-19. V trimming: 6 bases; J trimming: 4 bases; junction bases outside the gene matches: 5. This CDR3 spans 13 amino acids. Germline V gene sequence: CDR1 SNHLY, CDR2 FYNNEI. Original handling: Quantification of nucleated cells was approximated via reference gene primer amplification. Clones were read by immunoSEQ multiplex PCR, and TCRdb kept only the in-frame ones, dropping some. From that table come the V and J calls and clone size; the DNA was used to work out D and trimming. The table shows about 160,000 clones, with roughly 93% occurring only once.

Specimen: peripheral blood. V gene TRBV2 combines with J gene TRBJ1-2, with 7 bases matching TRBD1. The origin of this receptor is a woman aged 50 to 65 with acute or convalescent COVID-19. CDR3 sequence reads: CASRWDSFYGYTF. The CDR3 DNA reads TGTGCCAGCAGATGGGACAGTTTCTATGGCTACACCTTC.